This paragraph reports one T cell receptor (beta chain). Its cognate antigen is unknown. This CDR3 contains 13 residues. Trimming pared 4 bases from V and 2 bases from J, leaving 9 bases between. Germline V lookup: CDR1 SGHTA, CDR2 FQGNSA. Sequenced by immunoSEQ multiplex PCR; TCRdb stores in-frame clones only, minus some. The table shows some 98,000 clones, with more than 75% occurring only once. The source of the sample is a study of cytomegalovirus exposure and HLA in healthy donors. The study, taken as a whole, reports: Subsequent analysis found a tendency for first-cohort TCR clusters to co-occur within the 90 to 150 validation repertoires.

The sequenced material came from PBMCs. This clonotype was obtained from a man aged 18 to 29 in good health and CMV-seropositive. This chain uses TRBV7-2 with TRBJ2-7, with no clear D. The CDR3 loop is CASSSYLPYEQYF. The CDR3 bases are TGTGCCAGCAGCTCCTACCTACCCTACGAGCAGTACTTC.